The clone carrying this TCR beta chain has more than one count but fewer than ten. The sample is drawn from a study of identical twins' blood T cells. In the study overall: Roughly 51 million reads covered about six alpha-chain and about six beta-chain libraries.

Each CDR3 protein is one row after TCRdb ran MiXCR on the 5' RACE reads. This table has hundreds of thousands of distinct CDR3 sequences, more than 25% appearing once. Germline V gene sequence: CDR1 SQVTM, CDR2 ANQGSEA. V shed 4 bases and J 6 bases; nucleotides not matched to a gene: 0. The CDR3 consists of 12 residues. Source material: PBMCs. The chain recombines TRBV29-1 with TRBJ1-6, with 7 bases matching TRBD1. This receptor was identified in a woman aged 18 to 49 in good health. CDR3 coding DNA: TGCAGCGTTGGGGACAGTAATTCACCCCTCCACTTT. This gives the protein CSVGDSNSPLHF.